The present TCR beta chain was sequenced within a study of blood T cell repertoires in COVID-19. Study-wide background: Sites in the United States, Italy and Spain provided acute and convalescent COVID-19 samples.

Generated by immunoSEQ multiplex PCR, the TCRdb table keeps only in-frame clones and is missing some. The sample lists about 200,000 clones; 80% were seen once. V was trimmed by 0 bases and J by 6 bases, leaving 14 bases between them. Germline V gene sequence: CDR1 KGHSH, CDR2 LQKENI. This CDR3 has 15 amino acids. This TCR was sampled from a man aged 55-75 years with acute or convalescent COVID-19. This rearrangement joins TRBV18 to TRBJ1-2; D remains unclear. The material sequenced was peripheral blood. The CDR3 loop reads CASSPPVPGSNGYTF. The CDR3, as DNA: TGTGCCAGCTCACCACCCGTTCCGGGGTCGAATGGCTACACCTTC.